A selection of T cell receptor beta chains follows, all from one sample in a study of T cells after yellow fever vaccination. TCRdb re-called the 5' RACE reads with MiXCR, one entry per CDR3 protein. The sample lists some 350,000 distinct CDR3 sequences, roughly 10% occurring once. The specimen was PBMCs, collected on the day of the first yellow fever vaccination. These receptor sequences come from a man between 18 and 29 years old who received the YFV17D yellow fever vaccine. The conserved cysteine and the conserved F or W are not part of the CDR3 here.

V: TRBV20-1; CDR3: SAPVPREGGYTEAF
V: TRBV7-9; CDR3: ASSSFGQGGNEQF
V: TRBV24-1; CDR3: ATSDQDQPQH
V: TRBV5-1; CDR3: ASSLGGVKETQY
V: TRBV6-2/TRBV6-3; CDR3: ASATEGIQY
V: TRBV5-1; CDR3: ASSSGQGRETQY
V: TRBV12-3/TRBV12-4; CDR3: ASSSQHSNQPQH
V: TRBV18; CDR3: ASSPSQTDTQY
V: TRBV20-1; CDR3: SARARAASTEAF
V: TRBV15; CDR3: AGDRENSPLH
V: TRBV4-1; CDR3: ASSRIDAMGSGNTIY
V: TRBV11-2; CDR3: ASSLTVVWGYT